Listed here are 32 T cell receptor beta chains from one sample, sequenced in a study of metastatic and nonmetastatic thyroid tumors. None of the patients had undergone any treatment ahead of thyroid surgery. TCRdb reprocessed the PCR reads via MiXCR. The data show about 24,000 clones, over 20% seen once. Sequencing was done on a sample of blood. These receptor sequences come from a male donor with papillary thyroid cancer or a benign thyroid nodule (not recorded which). Some clones in this sample may be carry-over from other donors' samples.

This clone was recorded at least ten times. In DNA, the CDR3 is TGTGCCAGCAGTTATGGGGAGGATCAGCCCCAGCATTTT. Protein product: CASSYGEDQPQHF. V is TRBV6-6 and J is TRBJ1-5; D not certain. From germline, CDR1 is MNHNY and CDR2 SVGAGI (reference sequence). The CDR3 sequence is 13 residues long. Trimming stripped 3 bases from V and 5 bases from J, with 8 bases between.

V usage is TRBV6-1 and J usage is TRBJ2-2, with TRBD1 as a possible D gene (5 bases). CDR3 size: 16 residues. V lost 5 bases and J lost 4, with 17 bases in between. The V gene's germline CDR1 is MNHNS and CDR2 SASEGT. The CDR3 region has the DNA TGTGCCAGCAGTCCCCTGACAGTGGGAATCACCGGGGAGCTGTTTTTT. Amino acids: CASSPLTVGITGELFF.

This clone was found many times. The V gene is TRBV7-9, the J gene TRBJ2-7, with 10 bases matching TRBD1. This CDR3 is 14 amino acids long. The germline CDR1 and CDR2 sequences are SEHNR and FQNEAQ (reference sequence). With 5 bases clipped from V and 5 bases from J, the junction kept 6 bases outside the gene matches. The CDR3: CASSPGTGADEQYF. The DNA of the CDR3 is TGTGCCAGCAGCCCCGGGACAGGGGCGGACGAGCAGTACTTC.

The rearrangement links TRBV28 to TRBJ2-3, with 8 bases lining up with TRBD2. V shed 5 bases and J 3 bases; nucleotides not matched to a gene: 16. This CDR3 is 18 amino acids long. CDR1 is MDHEN, CDR2 SYDVKM, per germline. CDR3 nucleotide sequence: TGTGCCAGCAGTCCTACTAGCGGTAGTTGTGGGGTAACAGATACGCAGTATTTT. Translation gives CASSPTSGSCGVTDTQYF.

This clone came up many times. This rearrangement joins TRBV20-1 to TRBJ2-3, with a weak D call TRBD1 (5 bases). This CDR3 has 13 amino acids. Trimming left V 5 bases short and J 6 bases short, with 15 bases between. Germline assignment: CDR1 DFQATT and CDR2 SNEGSKA (reference sequence). CDR3 coding DNA: TGCAGTGCTCCAGGGATTGGTGTGGATACGCAGTATTTT. It is translated as CSAPGIGVDTQYF.

This clone was detected many times. The rearrangement links TRBV27 to TRBJ2-1; 8 nucleotides align to TRBD2. The CDR3 length is 15 residues. Germline V gives CDR1 MNHEY, CDR2 SMNVEV (reference sequence). V was pared by 4 bases and J by 3 bases, with 5 bases of the junction left unmatched. This chain's CDR3 is CASSSHGGGYNEQFF. DNA of the CDR3: TGTGCCAGCAGTTCTCACGGGGGGGGCTACAATGAGCAGTTCTTC.

This clone was counted a single time. The V and J genes are TRBV5-1 and TRBJ2-1, with no clear D. CDR3 length: 16 amino acids. The germline V gene encodes CDR1 SGHRS and CDR2 YFSETQ. Trimming shortened V by 0 bases and J by 6 bases, and 16 bases separated the two germline ends. This CDR3 reads CASSLEQAARSNEQFF. CDR3 in DNA: TGCGCCAGCAGCTTGGAGCAGGCGGCACGCTCCAATGAGCAGTTCTTC.

This clone has at least ten counts. The V call is TRBV18, the J call TRBJ1-2; weak D call: TRBD1 (5 bases). Germline V gene sequence: CDR1 KGHSH, CDR2 LQKENI. The CDR3 covers 13 residues. The V and J ends lost 4 bases and 3 bases respectively, with 9 bases between them. The CDR3 region is CASSLEQDYGYTF. The CDR3 DNA reads as TGTGCCAGCTCACTAGAACAGGACTATGGCTACACCTTC.

Ten or more counts support this clone. The V and J genes are TRBV19 and TRBJ2-7; TRBD1 is a possible D gene (5 bases). V lost 5 bases, J lost 2 bases, and 10 bases lay in between. Germline-derived CDR1 and CDR2 are LNHDA and SQIVND (reference sequence). The CDR3 is 13 residues long. CDR3 bases: TGTGCCAGTAGTGCAGACAGAGCCTACGAGCAGTACTTC. Translating gives CASSADRAYEQYF.

Within the sample, this clone is medium-sized. The rearrangement links TRBV6-1 to TRBJ2-7; tentative D call: TRBD2 (5 bases). CDR3 size: 15 residues. The V gene lost 3 bases and the J gene lost 5 bases, with 17 bases spanning the gap. CDR1 is MNHNS, CDR2 SASEGT, per germline. The CDR3 here is CASSEGEGSIDEQYF. The CDR3 coding sequence is TGTGCCAGCAGTGAGGGTGAGGGTAGCATAGACGAGCAGTACTTC.

This clone counts as medium-sized. The chain combines TRBV28 with TRBJ2-7; 9 bases line up with TRBD1. The germline CDR1 and CDR2 sequences are MDHEN and SYDVKM. The V segment lost 4 bases and the J segment 2 bases; nucleotides outside the gene matches: 6. The CDR3 totals 15 residues. The CDR3 loop reads CASSYHGTGTYEQYF. CDR3 nucleotides: TGTGCCAGCAGTTACCACGGGACAGGGACCTACGAGCAGTACTTC.

Many counts were recorded for this clone. The chain links TRBV11-2 to TRBJ2-2; D might be TRBD2 (6 bases). Trimming removed 2 bases from V and 2 bases from J, with 12 bases in between. CDR1 is SGHAT, CDR2 FQNNGV, per germline. This CDR3 region has 16 residues. The CDR3 spells CASSLMRLENTGELFF. Here the CDR3 DNA reads TGTGCCAGCAGCTTAATGCGACTAGAAAACACCGGGGAGCTGTTTTTT.

The chain combines TRBV9 with TRBJ1-1; perhaps TRBD1 as D (5 bases). Trimming cost V 0 bases and J 3 bases, with 9 bases left between them. Per the germline V gene, CDR1 is SGDLS and CDR2 is YYNGEE. The CDR3 has 14 amino acids. The CDR3 sequence is CASSVAGGYTEAFF. As DNA, the CDR3 is TGTGCCAGCAGCGTAGCTGGGGGTTACACTGAAGCTTTCTTT.

This clone was recorded at least ten times. The chain combines TRBV28 with TRBJ1-4, with D possibly TRBD1 on 6 matching bases. CDR1 and CDR2 from the germline V gene are MDHEN and SYDVKM. V was cut by 6 bases and J by 6 bases, with 14 bases left in between. The CDR3 is 14 residues long. The CDR3 spells CASRRGAAHEKLFF. The CDR3, as DNA: TGTGCCAGCAGAAGGGGGGCAGCCCATGAAAAACTGTTTTTT.

Only a few counts were recorded for this clone. This may stem from a read error, because a much larger clone lies one nucleotide away. Other DNA variants within this sample encode the same CDR3. V and J are TRBV6-5 and TRBJ1-6, with D perhaps matching TRBD1 (5 bases). The CDR3 has 15 residues. In germline, CDR1 is MNHEY, CDR2 SVGAGI. The CDR3 region has the DNA TGTGCCAGCAGTTACTCAGGATTGGGGGGTTCACCCCTCCACTTC. This encodes CASSYSGLGGSPLHF.

This clone was recorded many times. The chain links TRBV5-1 to TRBJ2-5, with 11 bases matching TRBD2. V was clipped by 3 bases and J by 0 bases; unmatched bases: 4. The CDR3 is 16 residues long. Germline V lookup: CDR1 SGHRS, CDR2 YFSETQ. This CDR3 reads CASSSGTSGNQETQYF. CDR3 DNA: TGCGCCAGCAGCTCCGGGACTAGCGGAAACCAAGAGACCCAGTACTTC.

This clone was seen many times. The gene calls are TRBV2 and TRBJ2-3, with 9 bases identical to TRBD2. After removal of 3 bases from V and 3 bases from J, the junction contained 10 bases not matched to a gene. The germline gives CDR1 SNHLY, CDR2 FYNNEI. CDR3 length: 17 amino acids. In nucleotides, the CDR3 is TGTGCCAGCAGTGACGGTAGCGGGAGTCTGGCAACAGATACGCAGTATTTT. Translating gives CASSDGSGSLATDTQYF.

This clone was detected a few times. The J gene is TRBJ2-7, the V gene TRBV6-1; perhaps TRBD2 as D (7 bases). Between the trimmed V and J ends, which lost 6 bases and 6 bases, there was a span of 27 bases. This CDR3 is 17 amino acids long. Germline-derived CDR1 and CDR2 are MNHNS and SASEGT. CDR3: CASRVVAGSRGGGEQYF. The CDR3 nucleotides read TGTGCCAGCAGGGTGGTAGCGGGTTCCCGGGGAGGGGGCGAGCAGTACTTC.

On this clone: An end of the junction differs from the germline gene, which may be a read error. Other DNA sequences within the sample encode an identical CDR3. The J gene is TRBJ2-7, the V gene TRBV7-2, with D tentatively TRBD2 (5 bases). Germline V CDR1 and CDR2: SGHTA, FQGNSA. The CDR3 totals 13 residues. This chain's CDR3 is CASSSGRTSEQYF. The CDR3 DNA sequence: TGTGCCAGTAGCTCTGGACGGACTTCCGAGCAGTACTTC.

This clone has ten or more counts. The V gene is TRBV6-1, the J gene TRBJ2-5; D might be TRBD2 (6 bases). Germline V gene data show CDR1 as MNHNS and CDR2 as SASEGT. The CDR3 has 13 amino acids. V lost 4 bases and J 2 bases, leaving 8 bases between the germline ends. This CDR3 reads CASSAGEQETQYF. The CDR3 nucleotides read TGTGCCAGCAGTGCGGGAGAGCAAGAGACCCAGTACTTC.

The chain uses TRBV27 and TRBJ2-1; D unclear. With 6 bases removed from V and 4 bases from J, the gap between germline ends came to 16 bases. Germline V gene data show CDR1 as MNHEY and CDR2 as SMNVEV (reference sequence). This CDR3 is built from 15 residues. The CDR3 DNA is TGTGCCAGCAGCCTCGAAAGGGAACCTTACAATGAGCAGTTCTTC. Translated: CASSLEREPYNEQFF.

The chain carries TRBV5-1 and TRBJ1-1; TRBD1 matches 8 bases. The trim removed 8 bases at V and 0 bases at J, leaving 6 bases unmatched. This CDR3 comprises 14 residues. Germline CDR1 reads SGHRS; CDR2 reads YFSETQ. The CDR3 is CASTGGNLNTEAFF. The CDR3 bases are TGCGCCAGTACAGGGGGAAATTTGAACACTGAAGCTTTCTTT.

This clone occurred a few times. The gene calls are TRBV6-1 and TRBJ2-3; weak D call: TRBD2 (6 bases). Germline CDR1 and CDR2: MNHNS and SASEGT. V shed 9 bases and J shed 6 bases, with 25 bases lying between them. CDR3 length equals 16 residues. CDR3 amino acids: CARSRASRRAGDTQYF. Here the CDR3 DNA reads TGTGCCAGAAGTAGGGCTAGCCGGAGGGCGGGGGATACGCAGTATTTT.

About this clone: At one boundary the junction diverges from the germline segment, which might be a read error. V and J are TRBV12-3 or TRBV12-4 and TRBJ2-7; 8 positions match TRBD2. The CDR3 is 12 amino acids. DNA for the CDR3: TGTGCCAGCAGTTTTCCGGGGGGGCAGCCGGTCTTC. Protein sequence: CASSFPGGQPVF.

This clone qualifies as medium-sized (0.01 to 0.1%). This chain connects TRBV28 to TRBJ1-3; D is possibly TRBD1 (5 bases). Per germline, CDR1 MDHEN and CDR2 SYDVKM. V was trimmed by 8 bases and J by 0 bases, leaving 14 bases between them. The CDR3 sequence is 15 residues long. The CDR3 nucleotides are TGTGCCAGCGTTAAGACAGTGAGCTCTGGAAACACCATATATTTT. This translates into CASVKTVSSGNTIYF. Based on the CDR3 plus reference TRBV28 and TRBJ1-3, the full variable domain is DVKVTQSSRYLVKRTGEKVFLECVQDMDHENMFWYRQDPGLGLRLIYFSYDVKMKEKGDIPEGYSVSREKKERFSLILESASTNQTSMYLCASVKTVSSGNTIYFGEGSWLTVV.

This clone was found many times. V gene TRBV3-1 combines with J gene TRBJ2-1; 14 bases line up with TRBD2. CDR3 length: 20 amino acids. V lost 4 bases to trimming and J lost 0 bases; unmatched junction nucleotides: 11. CDR1 and CDR2 from the germline V gene are LGHDT and YNNKEL (reference sequence). CDR3 in DNA: TGTGCCAGCAGCCCCCGACTAGCGGGAGGGGTATCGAGCTCCTACAATGAGCAGTTCTTC. Translated, it gives CASSPRLAGGVSSSYNEQFF.

Many counts were recorded for this clone. V usage is TRBV5-1 and J usage is TRBJ2-5, with a weak D call TRBD1 (6 bases). This CDR3 contains 14 residues. Looked up from germline, CDR1 is SGHRS and CDR2 is YFSETQ. V lost 4 bases, J lost 1 base, and 11 bases lay in between. For the CDR3, the DNA is TGCGCCAGCAGCCTGGGGGCTATCCAAGAGACCCAGTACTTC. This gives the protein CASSLGAIQETQYF.

The sample holds many counts of this clone. The chain carries TRBV7-2 and TRBJ2-1; D unclear. The germline CDR1 and CDR2 sequences are SGHTA and FQGNSA. The germline V and J ends were trimmed by 0 bases and 0 bases, with 3 bases remaining between them. This CDR3 is built from 14 residues. The DNA for the CDR3 is TGTGCCAGCAGCTTAGCACTCTCCTACAATGAGCAGTTCTTC. This gives the protein CASSLALSYNEQFF.

This clone was observed a few times. This chain joins TRBV2 and TRBJ1-5; D not certain. The CDR3 covers 15 residues. CDR1 and CDR2 (germline): SNHLY, FYNNEI. The V and J ends lost 6 bases and 4 bases respectively, with 16 bases between them. The CDR3 reads CASRVGRRENQPQHF. The CDR3, as DNA: TGTGCCAGCAGGGTAGGACGGCGGGAAAATCAGCCCCAGCATTTT.

DNA for the CDR3: TGTGCCAGCAGCTACGACAGGGGCAATCAGCCCCAGCATTTT. This codes for CASSYDRGNQPQHF. V and J are TRBV7-2 and TRBJ1-5; 7 nucleotides match TRBD1. The CDR3 totals 14 residues. Trimming cost V 4 bases and J 2 bases; bases outside gene matches: 2. Per germline, CDR1 SGHTA and CDR2 FQGNSA.

The V and J genes are TRBV11-2 and TRBJ2-1; possible D gene TRBD2, 5 bases. CDR1 is SGHAT, CDR2 FQNNGV, per germline. The CDR3 runs to 15 residues. Trimming took off 5 bases at V and 2 bases at J, with 13 bases between the two ends. In DNA form, the CDR3 reads TGTGCCAGCAGCGCTAGAGGAGGTCCCTACAATGAGCAGTTCTTC. Its protein is CASSARGGPYNEQFF.

This clone came up many times. One junction end disagrees with the germline gene, perhaps due to a read error. The rearrangement links TRBV6-2 or TRBV6-3 to TRBJ1-1; D remains ambiguous. This CDR3 has 13 residues. CDR1 and CDR2 (germline): MNHEY, SVGEGT. CDR3 nucleotides: TGTGCCAGCAGTTTACTGTACACGACTGAAGCTCTCTTT. Translation: CASSLLYTTEALF.